This T cell receptor beta chain comes out of a study of blood T cell repertoires in COVID-19. Whole-study context: Samples of COVID-19 (acute and convalescent) were obtained from the United States, Italy and Spain. T cells, B-cell-depleted T cells, or PBMCs provided the cDNA or gDNA that served as material.

Trimming removed 0 bases at V and 0 bases at J, with 9 bases between. The CDR3 is 15 residues long. From germline, CDR1 is SEHNR and CDR2 FQNEAQ (reference sequence). Original data processing: Amplification of reference gene primers was used by the study to estimate nucleated cell counts. Assay used: immunoSEQ multiplex PCR; TCRdb lists only in-frame clones, some missing. V, J and clone size are those of that table, while D and trimming were read from the DNA. The data show 300,000 to 350,000 clones, with approximately 90% seen just once and approximately 2% held by the top ten. J is TRBJ2-7 and V is TRBV7-9; D is perhaps TRBD2 (5 bases). The receptor was isolated from a man between 18 and 29 years old with active or convalescent COVID-19. The sample comprised peripheral blood. The CDR3 loop reads CASSLADGISYEQYF. Here the CDR3 DNA reads TGTGCCAGCAGCTTAGCGGACGGGATCTCCTACGAGCAGTACTTC.